This T cell receptor beta chain is drawn from a study of shared clonotypes between healthy human individuals. Details on this clone: Its matching antigen is unknown.

Germline CDR1 SGHRS, CDR2 YFSETQ. The CDR3 runs to 15 residues. V shed 1 base and J shed 2 bases, with 13 bases lying between them. Overall study findings and caveats: Sample collection involved blood only; tissue repertoires are likely different.

Some clones are missing from TCRdb's copy, which holds only in-frame ones; the method was immunoSEQ multiplex PCR. The sample carries roughly 2.4 million clones, around 95% recorded once. The V and J genes are TRBV5-1 and TRBJ2-7; the D gene could be TRBD1 or TRBD2 (5 bases each). The sequenced sample consisted of naive CD4+ T cells sorted from blood. Subset of the sample: CD45RA+ positively selected. The TCR sequence derives from a man between 18 and 29 years old in good health. The CDR3 spells CASSLNTGPTYEQYF. CDR3 nucleotides: TGCGCCAGCAGCTTGAATACGGGACCCACCTACGAGCAGTACTTC.